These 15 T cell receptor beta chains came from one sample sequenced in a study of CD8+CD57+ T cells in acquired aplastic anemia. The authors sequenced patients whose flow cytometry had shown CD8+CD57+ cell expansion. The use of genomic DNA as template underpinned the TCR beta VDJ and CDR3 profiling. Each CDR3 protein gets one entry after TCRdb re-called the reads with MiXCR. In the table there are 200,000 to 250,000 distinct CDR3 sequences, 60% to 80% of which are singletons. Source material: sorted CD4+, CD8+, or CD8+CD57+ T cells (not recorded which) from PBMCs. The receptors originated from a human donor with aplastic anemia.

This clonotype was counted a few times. CDR3 nucleotides: TGTGCCAGCAGTTACTCAGTGGGGAACTACGAGCAGTACTTC. Protein: CASSYSVGNYEQYF. The chain recombines TRBV6-6 with TRBJ2-7; D call uncertain. Trimming shortened V by 0 bases and J by 3 bases, and 9 bases separated the two germline ends. CDR3 length equals 14 residues. Per the germline V gene, CDR1 is MNHNY and CDR2 is SVGAGI (reference sequence).

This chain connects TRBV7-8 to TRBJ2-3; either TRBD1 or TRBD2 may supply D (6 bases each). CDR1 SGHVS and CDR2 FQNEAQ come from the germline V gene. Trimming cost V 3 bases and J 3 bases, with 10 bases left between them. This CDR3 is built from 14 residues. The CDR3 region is CASSFWRGTDTQYF. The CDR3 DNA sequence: TGTGCCAGCAGCTTTTGGAGGGGGACAGATACGCAGTATTTT.

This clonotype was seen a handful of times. The CDR3 DNA reads TGTGCCAGCAGCTTAGTAGTTGCGGTGAACACCGGGGAGCTGTTTTTT. It translates to CASSLVVAVNTGELFF. The chain uses TRBV7-9 and TRBJ2-2; no firm D call. This CDR3 is built from 16 residues. Germline loops: CDR1 SEHNR, CDR2 FQNEAQ (reference sequence). V lost 1 base and J 1 base, leaving 10 bases between the germline ends. Combining the CDR3 with reference TRBV7-9 and TRBJ2-2 gives the whole variable domain DTGVSQNPRHKITKRGQNVTFRCDPISEHNRLYWYRQTLGQGPEFLTYFQNEAQLEKSRLLSDRFSAERPKGSFSTLEIQRTEQGDSAMYLCASSLVVAVNTGELFFGEGSRLTVL.

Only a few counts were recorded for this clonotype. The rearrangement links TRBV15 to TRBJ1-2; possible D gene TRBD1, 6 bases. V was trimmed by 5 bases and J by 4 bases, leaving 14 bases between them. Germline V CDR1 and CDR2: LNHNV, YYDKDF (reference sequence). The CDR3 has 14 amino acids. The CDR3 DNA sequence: TGTGCCACCAGCGCTCGGACAGTCAGCTATGGCTACACCTTC. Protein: CATSARTVSYGYTF.

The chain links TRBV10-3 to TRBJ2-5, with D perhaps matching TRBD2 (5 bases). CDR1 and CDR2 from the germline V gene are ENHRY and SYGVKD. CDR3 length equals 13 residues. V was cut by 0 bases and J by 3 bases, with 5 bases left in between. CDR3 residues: CAISESREETQYF. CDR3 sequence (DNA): TGTGCCATCAGTGAGTCGAGGGAAGAGACCCAGTACTTC.

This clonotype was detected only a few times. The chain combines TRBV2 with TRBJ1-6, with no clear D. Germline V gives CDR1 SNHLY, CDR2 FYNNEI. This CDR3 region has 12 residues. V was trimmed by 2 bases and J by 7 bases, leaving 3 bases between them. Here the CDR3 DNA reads TGTGCCAGCAGTGAACGGAATTCACCCCTCCACTTT. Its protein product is CASSERNSPLHF.

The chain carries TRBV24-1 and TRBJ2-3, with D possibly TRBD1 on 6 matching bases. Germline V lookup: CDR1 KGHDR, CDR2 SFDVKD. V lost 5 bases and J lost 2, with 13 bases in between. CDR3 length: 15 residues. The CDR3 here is CATSAVMGATDTQYF. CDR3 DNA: TGTGCCACCAGTGCCGTTATGGGGGCCACAGATACGCAGTATTTT.

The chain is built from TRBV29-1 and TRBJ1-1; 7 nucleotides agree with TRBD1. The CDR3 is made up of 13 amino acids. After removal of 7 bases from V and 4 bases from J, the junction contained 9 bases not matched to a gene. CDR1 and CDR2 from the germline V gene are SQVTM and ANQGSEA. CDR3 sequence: CSGRQGGVTEAFF. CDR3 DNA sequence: TGCAGCGGCCGACAGGGAGGGGTCACTGAAGCTTTCTTT.

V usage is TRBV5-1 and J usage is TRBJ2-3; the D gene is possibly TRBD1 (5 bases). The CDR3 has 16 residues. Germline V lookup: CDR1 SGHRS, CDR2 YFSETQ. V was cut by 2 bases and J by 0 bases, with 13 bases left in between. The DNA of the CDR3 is TGCGCCAGCAGCTTACTGGACACTCTTAGCACAGATACGCAGTATTTT. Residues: CASSLLDTLSTDTQYF. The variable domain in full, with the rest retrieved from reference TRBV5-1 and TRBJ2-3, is KAGVTQTPRYLIKTRGQQVTLSCSPISGHRSVSWYQQTPGQGLQFLFEYFSETQRNKGNFPGRFSGRQFSNSRSEMNVSTLELGDSALYLCASSLLDTLSTDTQYFGPGTRLTVL.

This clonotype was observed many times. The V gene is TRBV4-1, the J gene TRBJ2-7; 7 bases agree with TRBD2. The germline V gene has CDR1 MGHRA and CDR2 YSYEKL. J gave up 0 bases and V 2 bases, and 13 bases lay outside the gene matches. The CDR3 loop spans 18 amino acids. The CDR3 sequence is CASSQLYLSGESSYEQYF. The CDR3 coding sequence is TGCGCCAGCAGCCAACTCTACCTCAGCGGGGAAAGCTCCTACGAGCAGTACTTC.

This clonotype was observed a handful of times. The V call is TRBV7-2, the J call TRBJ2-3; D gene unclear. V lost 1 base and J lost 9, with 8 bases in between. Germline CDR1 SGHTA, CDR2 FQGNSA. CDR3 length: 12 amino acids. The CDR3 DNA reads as TGTGCCAGCAGCTTAGAATTCTCCACGCAGTATTTT. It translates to CASSLEFSTQYF. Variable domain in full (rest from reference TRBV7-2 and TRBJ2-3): GAGVSQSPSNKVTEKGKDVELRCDPISGHTALYWYRQSLGQGLEFLIYFQGNSAPDKSGLPSDRFSAERTGGSVSTLTIQRTQQEDSAVYLCASSLEFSTQYFGPGTRLTVL.

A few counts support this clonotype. CDR3 nucleotides: TGCAGCGTTGAGACTGAAGCTTTCTTT. Translating it yields CSVETEAFF. This sequence joins TRBV29-1 and TRBJ1-1, with unresolved D. The ends were cut back, 3 bases at V and 5 bases at J, with 1 base in the middle. Germline loops: CDR1 SQVTM, CDR2 ANQGSEA. This CDR3 region has 9 residues.

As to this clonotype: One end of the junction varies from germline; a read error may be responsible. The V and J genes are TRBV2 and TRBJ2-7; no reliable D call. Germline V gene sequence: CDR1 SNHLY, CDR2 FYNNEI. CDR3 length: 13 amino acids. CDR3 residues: CATSDLNPYEQYF. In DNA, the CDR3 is TGTGCCACCAGTGATTTGAACCCCTACGAGCAGTACTTC.

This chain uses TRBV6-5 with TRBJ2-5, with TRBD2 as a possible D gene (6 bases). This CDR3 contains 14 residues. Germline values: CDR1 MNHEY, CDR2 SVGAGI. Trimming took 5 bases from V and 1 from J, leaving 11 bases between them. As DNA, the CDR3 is TGTGCCAGCAGTCTGGGGGGAATCCAAGAGACCCAGTACTTC. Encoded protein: CASSLGGIQETQYF.

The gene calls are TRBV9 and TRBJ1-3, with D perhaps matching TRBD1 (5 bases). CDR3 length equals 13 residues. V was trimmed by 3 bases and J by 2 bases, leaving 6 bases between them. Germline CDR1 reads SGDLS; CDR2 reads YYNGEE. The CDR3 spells CASSGGTGNTIYF. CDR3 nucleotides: TGTGCCAGCAGCGGGGGGACTGGAAACACCATATATTTT.